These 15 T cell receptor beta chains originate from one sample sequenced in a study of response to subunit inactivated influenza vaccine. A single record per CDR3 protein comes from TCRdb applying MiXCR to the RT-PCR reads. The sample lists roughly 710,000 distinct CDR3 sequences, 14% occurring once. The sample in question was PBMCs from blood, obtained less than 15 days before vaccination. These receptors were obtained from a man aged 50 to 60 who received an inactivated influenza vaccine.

The CDR3 is CASSFGGTVAGELFF. CDR3 bases: TGTGCCAGCAGCTTCGGGGGAACGGTAGCCGGGGAGCTGTTTTTT. J is TRBJ2-2 and V is TRBV5-6; D may be TRBD2 (6 bases). CDR3 length: 15 amino acids. The V gene lost 2 bases and the J gene lost 6 bases, with 14 bases spanning the gap. Germline V CDR1 and CDR2: SGHDT, YYEEEE.

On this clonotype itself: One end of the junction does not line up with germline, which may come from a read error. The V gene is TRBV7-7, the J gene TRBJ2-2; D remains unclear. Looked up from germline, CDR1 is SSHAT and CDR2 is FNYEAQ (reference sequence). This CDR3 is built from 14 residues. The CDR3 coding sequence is TGTGCTAGCAGCTTAGCCTTTAATACCGGGGAGCTGTTTTTT. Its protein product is CASSLAFNTGELFF.

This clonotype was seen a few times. CDR3 bases: TGCGCCAGCAGCAAGGGACGAGACACTGAAGCTTTCTTT. Amino acid sequence: CASSKGRDTEAFF. The chain recombines TRBV5-1 with TRBJ1-1; a possible D gene is TRBD1 (5 bases). The CDR3 has 13 amino acids. Looked up from germline, CDR1 is SGHRS and CDR2 is YFSETQ. Between the trimmed V and J ends, which lost 4 bases and 3 bases, there was a span of 10 bases.

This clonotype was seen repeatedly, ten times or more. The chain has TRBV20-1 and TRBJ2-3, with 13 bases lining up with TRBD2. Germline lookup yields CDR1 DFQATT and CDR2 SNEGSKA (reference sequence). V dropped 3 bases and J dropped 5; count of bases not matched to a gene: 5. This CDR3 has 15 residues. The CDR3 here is CSASDRTSGGDTQYF. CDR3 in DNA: TGCAGTGCTAGTGACAGGACTAGCGGGGGAGATACGCAGTATTTT.

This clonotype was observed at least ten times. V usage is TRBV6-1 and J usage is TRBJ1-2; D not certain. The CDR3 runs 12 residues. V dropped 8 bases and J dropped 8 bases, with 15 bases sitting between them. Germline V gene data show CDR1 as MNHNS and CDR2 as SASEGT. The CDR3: CASEEDHGGYTF. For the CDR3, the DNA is TGTGCCAGCGAAGAGGACCACGGAGGCTACACCTTC.

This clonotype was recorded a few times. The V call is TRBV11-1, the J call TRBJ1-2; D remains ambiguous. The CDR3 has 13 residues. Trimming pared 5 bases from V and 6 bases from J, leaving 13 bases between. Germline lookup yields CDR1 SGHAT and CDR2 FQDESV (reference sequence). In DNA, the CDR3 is TGTGCCAGCAGCGGAAACAGTCCCGATGGCTACACCTTC. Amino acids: CASSGNSPDGYTF.

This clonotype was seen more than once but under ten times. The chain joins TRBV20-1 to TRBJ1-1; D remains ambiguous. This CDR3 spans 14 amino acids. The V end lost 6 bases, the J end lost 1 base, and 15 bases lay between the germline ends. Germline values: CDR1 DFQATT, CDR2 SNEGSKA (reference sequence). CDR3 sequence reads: CSAQKQGPNTEAFF. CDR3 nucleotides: TGCAGTGCCCAAAAACAAGGACCGAACACTGAAGCTTTCTTT.

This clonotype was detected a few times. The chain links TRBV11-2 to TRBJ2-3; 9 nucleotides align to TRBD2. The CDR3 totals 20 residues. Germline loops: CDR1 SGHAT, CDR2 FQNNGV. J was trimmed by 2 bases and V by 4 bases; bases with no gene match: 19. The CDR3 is CASSYTIIAGVGRVTDTQYF. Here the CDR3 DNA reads TGTGCCAGCAGCTATACCATAATAGCGGGAGTGGGTAGGGTCACAGATACGCAGTATTTT.

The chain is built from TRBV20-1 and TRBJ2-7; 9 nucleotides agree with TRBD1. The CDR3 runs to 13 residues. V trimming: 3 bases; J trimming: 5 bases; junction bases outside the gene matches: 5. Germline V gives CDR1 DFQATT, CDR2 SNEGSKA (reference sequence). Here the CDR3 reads CSASGTGLNEQYF. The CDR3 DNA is TGCAGTGCTAGCGGGACAGGGCTCAACGAGCAGTACTTC.

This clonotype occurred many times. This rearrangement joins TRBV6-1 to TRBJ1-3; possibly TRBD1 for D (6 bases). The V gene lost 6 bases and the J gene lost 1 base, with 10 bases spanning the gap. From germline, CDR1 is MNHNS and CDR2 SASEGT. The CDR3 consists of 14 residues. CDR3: CASSKTGSGNTIYF. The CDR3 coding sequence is TGTGCCAGCAGCAAGACAGGATCTGGAAACACCATATATTTT.

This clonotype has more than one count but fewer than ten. The CDR3 loop is CASSQEWTGAGELFF. Here the CDR3 DNA reads TGTGCCAGCAGCCAAGAATGGACAGGGGCCGGGGAGCTGTTTTTT. V usage is TRBV3-1 and J usage is TRBJ2-2, with 9 bases lining up with TRBD1. The CDR3 consists of 15 residues. Per germline, CDR1 LGHDT and CDR2 YNNKEL (reference sequence). After removal of 0 bases from V and 6 bases from J, the junction contained 2 bases not matched to a gene. Based on the CDR3 plus reference TRBV3-1 and TRBJ2-2, the full variable domain is DTAVSQTPKYLVTQMGNDKSIKCEQNLGHDTMYWYKQDSKKFLKIMFSYNNKELIINETVPNRFSPKSPDKAHLNLHINSLELGDSAVYFCASSQEWTGAGELFFGEGSRLTVL.

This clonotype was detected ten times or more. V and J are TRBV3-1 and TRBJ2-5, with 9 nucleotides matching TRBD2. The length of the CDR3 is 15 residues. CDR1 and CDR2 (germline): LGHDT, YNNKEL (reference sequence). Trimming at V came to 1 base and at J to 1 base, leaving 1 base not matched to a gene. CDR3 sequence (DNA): TGTGCCAGCAGCCAAGCTAGCGGGGCCCAAGAGACCCAGTACTTC. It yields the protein CASSQASGAQETQYF.

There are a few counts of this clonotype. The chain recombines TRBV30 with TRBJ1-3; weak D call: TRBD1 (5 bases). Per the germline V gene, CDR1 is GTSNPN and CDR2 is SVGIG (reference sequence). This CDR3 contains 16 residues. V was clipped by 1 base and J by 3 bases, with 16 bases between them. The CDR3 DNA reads TGTGCCTGGAGTGATTGGCAGGGAGGAGTTGGAAACACCATATATTTT. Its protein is CAWSDWQGGVGNTIYF.

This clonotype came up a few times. CDR3 protein: CASRQGKASPGANVLTF. The CDR3, as DNA: TGTGCCAGTCGACAGGGTAAGGCGTCTCCTGGGGCCAACGTCCTGACTTTC. The chain uses TRBV19 and TRBJ2-6; 7 bases map to TRBD1. This CDR3 region has 17 residues. V lost 8 bases to trimming and J lost 2 bases; unmatched junction nucleotides: 12. Germline V CDR1 and CDR2: LNHDA, SQIVND (reference sequence).

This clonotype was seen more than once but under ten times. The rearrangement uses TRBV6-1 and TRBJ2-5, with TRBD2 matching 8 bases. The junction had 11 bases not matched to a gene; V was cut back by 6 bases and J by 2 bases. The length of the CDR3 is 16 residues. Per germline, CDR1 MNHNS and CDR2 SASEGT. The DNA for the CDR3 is TGTGCCAGCAGAGTCGGGCCCGGGGGGGGACAAGAGACCCAGTACTTC. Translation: CASRVGPGGGQETQYF.